This is a list of T cell receptor beta chains from one sample in a study of blood T cell dynamics during melanoma immunotherapy. TCRdb keeps only in-frame clones here, not all; method: immunoSEQ multiplex PCR. The table lists several thousand clones, approximately 81% of them singletons. Specimen: blood, collected from a patient treated with checkpoint blockade. The receptors were gathered from a human donor with melanoma. Some clones in this sample may be carry-over from other donors' samples. Each CDR3 is given with its conserved first and last residue. A D gene is named only where the DNA matches it firmly. Size is omitted from some rows. Given values are once, few, many or a class for expanded clones.

j_call clone_size v_call d_call cdr3_aa cdr3_nt
TRBJ1-4 NA TRBV18 NA CASSPPGSGEKLFF TGTGCCAGCTCACCCCCCGGGTCTGGGGAAAAACTGTTTTTT
TRBJ1-6 NA TRBV28 NA CASSFSQGLNSPLHF TGTGCCAGCAGTTTCAGTCAGGGACTAAATTCACCCCTCCACTTT
TRBJ1-6 NA TRBV5-1 NA CASSLGQDNSPLHF TGCGCCAGCAGCTTGGGGCAGGATAATTCACCCCTCCACTTT
TRBJ1-2 NA TRBV9 TRBD1 CASSAETTGVLGYTF TGTGCCAGCAGCGCCGAAACTACAGGGGTCTTGGGCTACACCTTC
TRBJ1-5 NA TRBV21-1 NA CASSDRQWRVCNQPQHF TGCGCCAGCAGCGATCGACAGTGGCGGGTGTGCAATCAGCCCCAGCATTTT
TRBJ2-7 NA TRBV6-5 NA CASRYQASVADEQYF TGTGCCAGCAGGTACCAGGCGTCAGTGGCCGACGAGCAGTACTTC
TRBJ2-7 NA TRBV7-3 NA CASSFRRGYEQYF TGTGCCAGCAGCTTCAGACGGGGCTACGAGCAGTACTTC
TRBJ1-1 NA TRBV27 NA CASSSGFGAEAFF TGTGCCAGCAGTTCAGGGTTCGGTGCTGAAGCTTTCTTT
TRBJ2-7 NA TRBV7-8 NA CASSLDSRTVHYEQYF TGTGCCAGCAGCTTAGATTCTCGGACAGTTCACTACGAGCAGTACTTC
TRBJ2-5 NA TRBV6-6 NA CASSGPGAAQETQYF TGTGCCAGCAGTGGGCCGGGGGCGGCCCAAGAGACCCAGTACTTC
TRBJ2-3 NA TRBV28 NA CASSLVTGGTDTQYF TGTGCCAGCAGTTTAGTAACGGGGGGCACAGATACGCAGTATTTT
TRBJ2-2 NA TRBV13 TRBD1 CASSLGTGDTGELFF TGTGCCAGCAGCTTAGGGACAGGGGACACCGGGGAGCTGTTTTTT
TRBJ1-6 once TRBV28 NA CASHPGDASYNSPLHF TGTGCCAGCCATCCGGGGGACGCATCCTATAATTCACCCCTCCACTTT
TRBJ1-2 NA TRBV28 TRBD1 CASLQGGPRGYTF TGTGCCAGCCTACAGGGGGGGCCTCGCGGCTACACCTTC
TRBJ1-2 NA TRBV19 TRBD1 CASSRTGGSANYGYTF TGTGCCAGTAGTAGAACAGGGGGATCGGCTAACTATGGCTACACCTTC
TRBJ1-2 NA TRBV4-1 NA CASAADTSNYGYTF TGCGCCAGCGCGGCGGACACCTCTAACTATGGCTACACCTTC
TRBJ2-5 NA TRBV5-1 TRBD2 CASSLVGTSGGPLQETQYF TGCGCCAGCAGCCTGGTTGGGACTAGCGGGGGGCCCCTCCAAGAGACCCAGTACTTC
TRBJ2-3 NA TRBV4-2 TRBD2 CASSQVGLAGVTDTQYF TGTGCCAGCAGCCAAGTCGGGCTAGCGGGGGTTACAGATACGCAGTATTTT
TRBJ1-5 NA TRBV5-8 NA CASSYGPNSNQPQHF TGTGCCAGCAGCTATGGACCGAATAGCAATCAGCCCCAGCATTTT
TRBJ1-2 NA TRBV19 TRBD1 CASSPTGQGNYGYTF TGTGCCAGTAGTCCAACCGGACAGGGGAACTATGGCTACACCTTC
TRBJ2-3 NA TRBV11-1 TRBD2 CASSGRTSGGGQTDTQYF TGTGCCAGCAGCGGTAGGACTAGCGGGGGAGGTCAGACAGATACGCAGTATTTT
TRBJ1-1 NA TRBV11-1 TRBD1 CASSLAGGQRTTEAFF TGTGCCAGCAGCTTAGCGGGGGGACAGAGGACAACTGAAGCTTTCTTT
TRBJ2-7 NA TRBV7-6 TRBD2 CASSSWASGGLSSYEQYF TGTGCCAGCAGCTCGTGGGCTAGCGGGGGCCTGAGCTCCTACGAGCAGTACTTC
TRBJ2-1 NA TRBV5-4 NA CASSFGGLISYNEQFF TGTGCCAGCAGCTTCGGGGGGCTCATCTCCTACAATGAGCAGTTCTTC
TRBJ2-7 NA TRBV5-1 NA CASSLGGGPYEQYF TGTGCCAGCAGCTTAGGGGGAGGCCCCTACGAGCAGTACTTC
TRBJ2-7 NA TRBV27 NA CASRSAGLSSYEQYF TGTGCCAGCAGGTCGGCGGGATTGAGCTCCTACGAGCAGTACTTC
TRBJ2-6 few TRBV30 TRBD1 CALNRDRGLAAGANVLTF TGTGCCCTCAACCGGGACAGGGGTTTGGCGGCTGGGGCCAACGTCCTGACTTTC
TRBJ2-7 once TRBV27 NA CASMWRSGSSYEQYF TGTGCCAGCATGTGGCGTTCGGGCTCCTCCTACGAGCAGTACTTC
TRBJ2-5 NA TRBV11-2 TRBD2 CASSFGLAGLSLQETQYF TGTGCCAGCAGCTTCGGACTAGCGGGGCTAAGCCTACAAGAGACCCAGTACTTC
TRBJ1-3 once TRBV28 NA CASSFSTGNTIYF TGTGCCAGCAGTTTCTCAACTGGAAACACCATATATTTT
TRBJ2-3 NA TRBV6-6 NA CASSYLTRGDTQYF TGTGCCAGCAGTTACCTGACCCGCGGAGATACGCAGTATTTT
TRBJ1-5 medium-sized TRBV7-9 NA CASSNLDSRDQPQHF TGTGCCAGCAGCAACCTGGACAGTAGGGATCAGCCCCAGCATTTT
TRBJ2-1 NA TRBV5-4 TRBD2 CASSLVWTSGGTGNEQFF TGTGCCAGCAGCTTAGTTTGGACTAGCGGGGGGACGGGGAATGAGCAGTTCTTC
TRBJ2-7 NA TRBV7-9 NA CASSVGPSYEQYF TGTGCCAGCAGCGTGGGCCCTTCTTACGAGCAGTACTTC
TRBJ1-2 NA TRBV2 NA CASSPLSGNYGYTF TGTGCCAGCAGTCCCCTTTCGGGAAACTATGGCTACACCTTC
TRBJ1-1 NA TRBV6-1 NA CASRESTGMNTEAFF TGTGCCAGCAGGGAGTCGACTGGGATGAACACTGAAGCTTTCTTT
TRBJ1-5 NA TRBV7-8 NA CASSRNQGFDQPQHF TGTGCCAGCAGCCGTAACCAAGGGTTCGATCAGCCCCAGCATTTT
TRBJ1-4 NA TRBV6-6 NA CASTEIATNEKLFF TGTGCCAGCACCGAAATTGCAACTAATGAAAAACTGTTTTTT
TRBJ1-5 NA TRBV6-5 NA CASSYSSANQPQHF TGTGCCAGCAGTTACTCTTCGGCCAATCAGCCCCAGCATTTT
TRBJ1-1 hyperexpanded TRBV30 TRBD1 CGGQGNTEAFF TGTGGGGGACAGGGAAACACTGAAGCTTTCTTT
TRBJ1-2 NA TRBV6-1 TRBD1 CASSEALQGANYGYTF TGTGCCAGCAGTGAAGCATTACAGGGGGCGAACTATGGCTACACCTTC
TRBJ2-5 NA TRBV30 NA CAWSVAETQYF TGTGCCTGGAGTGTAGCAGAGACCCAGTACTTC
TRBJ2-4 NA TRBV2 NA CASSNRAYIQYF TGTGCCAGCAGCAACAGGGCGTACATTCAGTACTTC
TRBJ2-5 NA TRBV5-6 TRBD2 CASSSPRGGAETQYF TGTGCCAGCAGCTCCCCGCGGGGGGGCGCGGAGACCCAGTACTTC
TRBJ2-7 NA TRBV2 NA CASSRWGVEQYF TGTGCCAGCAGCCGATGGGGGGTCGAGCAGTACTTC
TRBJ2-6 NA TRBV28 NA CASSVLSGANVLTF TGTGCCAGCAGTGTACTTTCTGGGGCCAACGTCCTGACTTTC
TRBJ2-7 NA TRBV5-4 NA CASSSRGQGTYEQYF TGTGCCAGCAGCTCCCGCGGGCAGGGGACCTACGAGCAGTACTTC
TRBJ2-7 few TRBV7-2 NA CASSQAGQGNEEQYF TGCGCCAGCAGCCAGGCGGGGCAGGGAAATGAAGAGCAGTACTTC
TRBJ2-7 few TRBV2 NA CASSIGEQYF TGTGCCAGCAGTATCGGGGAGCAGTACTTC
TRBJ1-6 NA TRBV6-1 NA CASSEAWGGYSPLHF TGTGCCAGCAGTGAAGCCTGGGGGGGATATTCACCCCTCCACTTT
TRBJ1-6 NA TRBV27 TRBD1 CASSLYSPDRGGSPLHF TGTGCCAGCAGTTTATACAGCCCCGACAGGGGAGGTTCACCCCTCCACTTT
TRBJ2-5 few TRBV5-5 NA CASSLAVAPTDGDQYF TGTGCCAGCAGCTTGGCCGTCGCACCAACAGACGGGGACCAGTACTTC
TRBJ1-1 NA TRBV11-3 NA CASRLGGTEAFF TGTGCCAGCAGGCTTGGAGGCACTGAAGCTTTCTTT
TRBJ1-2 NA TRBV30 NA CAASVRGYTF TGTGCGGCTTCGGTGAGGGGCTACACCTTC